Below, 22 T cell receptor beta chains from the same sample are listed, as sequenced in a study of post-analysis software for immune sequencing data. General study points: Among 5 or 6 TRBV segments more frequent in patients than controls were TRBV5-6, TRBV5-1 and TRBV20-1.

The antigens for these receptors are not known. Sequencing libraries made from TCR beta cDNA carried unique molecular identifiers. TCRdb recomputed calls from the PCR reads with MiXCR, one row per CDR3 protein. The table has hundreds of thousands of distinct CDR3 sequences, roughly 30% seen once. Sequences were obtained from blood. These receptors came from a girl aged 5-17 years with multiple sclerosis.

This clonotype was seen more than once but under ten times. The gene calls are TRBV19 and TRBJ2-3; 7 bases fit TRBD1. Trimming cost V 5 bases and J 6 bases; bases outside gene matches: 17. The CDR3 has 17 residues. In germline, CDR1 is LNHDA, CDR2 SQIVND (reference sequence). The CDR3 loop reads CASSPSRGQPKWDTQYF. The DNA of the CDR3 is TGTGCCAGTAGTCCTTCTAGGGGACAGCCGAAGTGGGATACGCAGTATTTT.

The V gene is TRBV29-1, the J gene TRBJ2-5; TRBD2 is a possible D gene (5 bases). The V gene lost 3 bases and the J gene lost 4 bases, with 12 bases spanning the gap. This CDR3 region has 13 residues. Germline CDR1 reads SQVTM; CDR2 reads ANQGSEA. CDR3 DNA: TGCAGCGTTGATTTACTAGGTCGAGAGACCCAGTACTTC. Encoded protein: CSVDLLGRETQYF.

The chain links TRBV29-1 to TRBJ2-1; 7 bases map to TRBD2. The CDR3 consists of 14 residues. Germline-derived CDR1 and CDR2 are SQVTM and ANQGSEA. After removal of 6 bases from V and 4 bases from J, the junction contained 9 bases not matched to a gene. CDR3 in amino acids: CSVAGENLYNEQFF. The CDR3 DNA reads as TGCAGCGTGGCGGGAGAAAATTTATACAATGAGCAGTTCTTC.

The chain combines TRBV6-2 or TRBV6-3 with TRBJ2-7, with 11 bases identical to TRBD2. CDR3 size: 16 residues. From germline, CDR1 is MNHEY and CDR2 SVGEGT. As DNA, the CDR3 is TGTACCGGCACCCCGGGTCGACTAGCGGGGAACTACGAGCAGTACTTC. Encoded protein: CTGTPGRLAGNYEQYF.

The rearrangement links TRBV10-3 to TRBJ2-7; D is undetermined. The J call may be incorrect, as the DNA end agrees better with TRBJ2-5. The germline V gene has CDR1 ENHRY and CDR2 SYGVKD. CDR3 length: 12 residues. CDR3: CAIRAPGETQYF. In DNA form, the CDR3 reads TGTGCCATCAGGGCCCCCGGAGAGACCCAGTACTTC.

The chain carries TRBV20-1 and TRBJ2-2; tentative D call: TRBD2 (5 bases). The CDR3 is 16 amino acids. Germline assignment: CDR1 DFQATT and CDR2 SNEGSKA (reference sequence). Trimming took off 2 bases at V and 0 bases at J, with 13 bases between the two ends. The CDR3, as DNA: TGCAGTGCTAGATCTGGACTGTACGCGAACACCGGGGAGCTGTTTTTT. This encodes CSARSGLYANTGELFF.

The rearrangement links TRBV29-1 to TRBJ2-1, with 8 positions matching TRBD2. This CDR3 has 14 residues. Germline lookup yields CDR1 SQVTM and CDR2 ANQGSEA. Trimming took 5 bases from V and 5 from J; bases not matched to a gene: 8. CDR3: CSVPGPAGDNEQFF. DNA of the CDR3: TGCAGCGTTCCCGGACCAGCGGGAGACAATGAGCAGTTCTTC.

The chain joins TRBV15 to TRBJ2-7, with 8 bases aligning to TRBD1. Germline values: CDR1 LNHNV, CDR2 YYDKDF (reference sequence). This CDR3 comprises 14 residues. V trimming: 1 base; J trimming: 6 bases; junction bases outside the gene matches: 5. The CDR3, as DNA: TGTGCCACCAGCAGAGCCGTGACAGGGGTCGAGCAGTACTTC. Protein: CATSRAVTGVEQYF.

J is TRBJ1-1 and V is TRBV7-9, with D possibly TRBD1 on 5 matching bases. Trimming took off 3 bases at V and 5 bases at J, with 13 bases between the two ends. This CDR3 spans 14 amino acids. Germline V CDR1 and CDR2: SEHNR, FQNEAQ (reference sequence). CDR3 protein: CASSFTGVGTEAFF. The CDR3 coding sequence is TGTGCCAGCAGCTTTACGGGGGTTGGGACTGAAGCTTTCTTT.

V is TRBV7-2 and J is TRBJ2-3; D is ambiguous. V lost 5 bases to trimming and J lost 0 bases, with 12 bases between them. From germline, CDR1 is SGHTA and CDR2 FQGNSA. This CDR3 contains 15 residues. CDR3 residues: CASSLRRASTDTQYF. CDR3 sequence (DNA): TGTGCCAGCAGCCTCCGACGGGCTAGCACAGATACGCAGTATTTT.

The V gene is TRBV7-8, the J gene TRBJ1-2; 9 bases align to TRBD1. CDR3 length equals 15 residues. V dropped 5 bases and J dropped 4; count of bases not matched to a gene: 8. The germline V gene has CDR1 SGHVS and CDR2 FQNEAQ. The CDR3 loop reads CASSGRTGVSYGYTF. In nucleotides, the CDR3 is TGTGCCAGCAGCGGACGGACAGGGGTCAGCTATGGCTACACCTTC.

This clonotype was observed once. The chain couples TRBV20-1 to TRBJ2-3; 10 bases line up with TRBD2. Germline loops: CDR1 DFQATT, CDR2 SNEGSKA (reference sequence). The CDR3 loop spans 17 amino acids. The J segment lost 4 bases and the V segment lost 6 bases, leaving 16 bases of the junction unmatched. For the CDR3, the DNA is TGCAGTGCGGGGAAAGGAAGGCTAGCGGGAGTATCAGATACGCAGTATTTT. This translates into CSAGKGRLAGVSDTQYF.

The chain employs TRBV10-3 and TRBJ2-5; the D gene is possibly TRBD2 (6 bases). The tail of the sequence fits TRBJ2-7 better, so the J call may be wrong. CDR3 size: 12 residues. Germline V CDR1 and CDR2: ENHRY, SYGVKD. DNA for the CDR3: TGTGCCATCAGTGGGTCCGGGGGCGAGCAGTACTTC. Translated, it gives CAISGSGGEQYF.

The table lists this clonotype with a few counts. CDR3 sequence reads: CATSRGSSTDTQYF. The CDR3 DNA reads TGTGCCACCAGCAGGGGTTCTAGCACAGATACGCAGTATTTT. The rearrangement links TRBV15 to TRBJ2-3; D not resolved. The germline V and J ends were trimmed by 3 bases and 0 bases, with 7 bases remaining between them. Germline V lookup: CDR1 LNHNV, CDR2 YYDKDF (reference sequence). The CDR3 covers 14 residues.

This clonotype was observed a handful of times. The chain uses TRBV7-2 and TRBJ2-2; D remains unclear. Trimming cost V 5 bases and J 6 bases, with 13 bases left between them. Germline V CDR1 and CDR2: SGHTA, FQGNSA. The CDR3 is 14 amino acids. The DNA for the CDR3 is TGTGCCAGCAGCCCCCTCATGAGGTCCGGGGAGCTGTTTTTT. Encoded protein: CASSPLMRSGELFF.

This clonotype was detected a few times. The rearrangement links TRBV20-1 to TRBJ2-3, with a tentative D call TRBD2 (6 bases). The CDR3 runs to 16 residues. The V gene lost 3 bases and the J gene lost 4 bases, with 20 bases spanning the gap. CDR1 is DFQATT, CDR2 SNEGSKA, per germline (reference sequence). This CDR3 reads CSARAGGAGVADTQYF. The CDR3, as DNA: TGCAGTGCTAGGGCCGGAGGGGCTGGGGTAGCAGATACGCAGTATTTT.

This clonotype was detected only a few times. This CDR3 reads CSAGWETQYF. CDR3 sequence (DNA): TGCAGTGCTGGTTGGGAGACCCAGTACTTC. The V and J genes are TRBV20-1 and TRBJ2-5, with D uncertain. V lost 5 bases, J lost 5 bases, and 6 bases lay in between. Germline V CDR1 and CDR2: DFQATT, SNEGSKA (reference sequence). This CDR3 is 10 amino acids long.

This chain connects TRBV5-1 to TRBJ2-3; D may be TRBD1 or TRBD2 (6 bases each). The CDR3 runs to 15 residues. Deletions cut 5 bases from V and 2 bases from J, with 15 bases between. CDR1 SGHRS and CDR2 YFSETQ come from the germline V gene. The CDR3 spells CASSPRGGATDTQYF. CDR3 nucleotides: TGCGCCAGCAGTCCCAGGGGAGGCGCCACAGATACGCAGTATTTT.

This clonotype was picked up a small number of times. The chain is built from TRBV7-9 and TRBJ2-1; 7 bases map to TRBD2. CDR3 length: 16 amino acids. V lost 5 bases and J lost 4; bases outside the gene matches: 11. Germline loops: CDR1 SEHNR, CDR2 FQNEAQ (reference sequence). This chain's CDR3 is CASSDSGTTTYNEQFF. The CDR3 bases are TGTGCCAGCAGCGACTCCGGGACTACAACTTACAATGAGCAGTTCTTC.

Ten or more counts support this clonotype. The genes are TRBV20-1 and TRBJ2-5; maybe TRBD2 (5 bases). V was trimmed by 2 bases and J by 5 bases, leaving 12 bases between them. In germline, CDR1 is DFQATT, CDR2 SNEGSKA (reference sequence). The CDR3 contains 13 residues. CDR3 in DNA: TGCAGTGCTAGATCGGACTCCCCTGAGACCCAGTACTTC. It yields the protein CSARSDSPETQYF.

The chain links TRBV28 to TRBJ1-5; 8 bases are shared with TRBD1. CDR3 length equals 14 residues. V shed 10 bases and J 3 bases; nucleotides not matched to a gene: 8. Germline CDR1 and CDR2: MDHEN and SYDVKM. CDR3 coding DNA: TGTGCCACCAAAGGACAGGGCCTCAATCAGCCCCAGCATTTT. Translation: CATKGQGLNQPQHF. Drawing the rest from reference TRBV28 and TRBJ1-5, the complete variable domain is DVKVTQSSRYLVKRTGEKVFLECVQDMDHENMFWYRQDPGLGLRLIYFSYDVKMKEKGDIPEGYSVSREKKERFSLILESASTNQTSMYLCATKGQGLNQPQHFGDGTRLSIL.

Points on this clonotype: One junction end disagrees with the germline gene, perhaps due to a read error. The chain links TRBV9 to TRBJ2-6, with 10 bases fitting TRBD1. The germline CDR1 and CDR2 sequences are SGDLS and YYNGEE. The CDR3 contains 17 residues. The CDR3 nucleotides read TGTGCCAGCAGCGGAATCGCCGGGACAGGGGAGGCCAACGTCCGGACTTTC. It codes for CASSGIAGTGEANVRTF.